This T cell receptor (beta chain) was captured in a study of blood T cell repertoires in COVID-19. Study as a whole: T cells, B-cell-depleted T cells, or PBMCs supplied cDNA or gDNA.

Authors' data handling: Estimation of nucleated cell counts was performed using reference gene primer amplification. Clones were sequenced by immunoSEQ multiplex PCR, and TCRdb holds only the in-frame ones, with some missing. The V and J calls and clone size come from that table; D and trimming were worked out from the DNA. The sample lists over 300,000 clones, 89% seen once, with roughly 1.2% in the top ten. The CDR3 runs to 15 residues. The V segment lost 3 bases and the J segment 7 bases; nucleotides outside the gene matches: 6. In germline, CDR1 is LGHNA, CDR2 YNFKEQ. The source is a man in his forties or fifties with acute or convalescent COVID-19. This chain uses TRBV4-2 with TRBJ1-4, with 9 bases identical to TRBD1. The sample consisted of peripheral blood. The CDR3 sequence: CASSHWTGEFEKLFF. CDR3 nucleotide sequence: TGTGCCAGCAGCCACTGGACAGGGGAGTTTGAAAAACTGTTTTTT.